One sample yielded the 19 T cell receptor beta chains listed below, sequenced in a study of blood T cell repertoires in COVID-19 (dated by TCRdb to 2018 to 2020). The receptor library was made with the immunoSEQ multiplex PCR assay. The immuneACCESS repertoire file appears here via TCRdb, limited to in-frame rearrangements. These files lack a portion of the clones; in checked studies, under half of the deficit traces to unresolved V genes, and the cause of the others is not known. For this sample there are 170,000 or so clones; around 87% appear just once. Together, the top ten hold just under 0.9% of the sample. The sequenced sample was peripheral blood. These receptors came from a woman aged 18 to 35 who had recovered from COVID-19.

The genes are TRBV7-9 and TRBJ2-3; 9 positions agree with TRBD2. Germline-derived CDR1 and CDR2 are SEHNR and FQNEAQ (reference sequence). The CDR3 totals 15 residues. V trimming: 3 bases; J trimming: 4 bases; junction bases outside the gene matches: 5. CDR3: CASSLAGGLADTQYF. The CDR3 DNA sequence: TGTGCCAGCAGCTTGGCGGGAGGGCTGGCAGATACGCAGTATTTT.

The chain joins TRBV11-2 to TRBJ1-6; a weak D match, TRBD1 (6 bases). The V and J ends lost 4 bases and 8 bases respectively, with 15 bases between them. The CDR3 runs 15 residues. Germline V gene data show CDR1 as SGHAT and CDR2 as FQNNGV. CDR3 DNA sequence: TGTGCCAGCAGCTCTATACAGGGTGTGCATTCACCCCTCCACTTT. Translating gives CASSSIQGVHSPLHF.

The chain couples TRBV15 to TRBJ1-1; D is ambiguous. Per the germline V gene, CDR1 is LNHNV and CDR2 is YYDKDF (reference sequence). The CDR3 totals 13 residues. With 4 bases removed from V and 2 bases from J, the gap between germline ends came to 8 bases. CDR3 sequence reads: CATSIGSNTEAFF. CDR3 nucleotides: TGTGCCACCAGCATAGGGAGTAACACTGAAGCTTTCTTT.

V usage is TRBV7-2 and J usage is TRBJ1-1; the D is unclear. V lost 4 bases, J lost 5 bases, and 14 bases lay in between. Germline lookup yields CDR1 SGHTA and CDR2 FQGNSA. The CDR3 length is 14 residues. The CDR3 loop reads CASSSLAGRTEAFF. CDR3 bases: TGTGCCAGCAGCTCCCTAGCTGGGCGAACTGAAGCTTTCTTT.

This CDR3 is CASSQKLATGETQYF. The CDR3 nucleotides read TGCGCCAGCAGCCAAAAACTAGCGACGGGAGAGACCCAGTACTTC. The rearrangement joins TRBV4-1 to TRBJ2-5, with 7 bases matching TRBD2. Germline CDR1 is MGHRA and CDR2 is YSYEKL. This CDR3 spans 15 amino acids. V lost 2 bases to trimming and J lost 4 bases; unmatched junction nucleotides: 7.

This chain links TRBV7-9 with TRBJ2-7, with D possibly matching TRBD1 (6 bases). This CDR3 comprises 14 residues. Germline V gives CDR1 SEHNR, CDR2 FQNEAQ (reference sequence). Deletions cut 1 base from V and 2 bases from J, with 9 bases between. CDR3 amino acids: CASSLEAGAYEQYV. CDR3 sequence (DNA): TGTGCCAGCAGCTTAGAAGCAGGGGCCTACGAGCAGTACGTC.

The chain couples TRBV15 to TRBJ2-1; D perhaps matches TRBD2 (5 bases). Germline V gene sequence: CDR1 LNHNV, CDR2 YYDKDF (reference sequence). The CDR3 runs to 12 residues. Between the trimmed V and J ends, which lost 4 bases and 9 bases, there was a span of 10 bases. This CDR3 is CATSTRRGEQFF. For the CDR3, the DNA is TGTGCCACCAGCACCCGACGGGGTGAGCAGTTCTTC.

This chain joins TRBV6-5 and TRBJ2-7; TRBD2 matches at 10 bases. V trimming: 5 bases; J trimming: 4 bases; junction bases outside the gene matches: 8. The germline V gene encodes CDR1 MNHEY and CDR2 SVGAGI. The CDR3 is 15 amino acids. CDR3 amino acids: CASSPEGTSVYEQYV. CDR3 nucleotide sequence: TGTGCCAGCAGTCCTGAGGGGACTAGCGTATACGAGCAGTACGTC.

This rearrangement joins TRBV21-1 to TRBJ1-6; no DNA check was done on the table's D call, TRBD1. TRBV21-1 represents a pseudogene. The CDR3 totals 17 residues. The CDR3 loop is CASSKGDRGRYNSPLHF. As DNA, the CDR3 is TGTGCCAGCAGCAAAGGCGACAGGGGGCGGTATAATTCACCCCTCCACTTT.

The V gene is TRBV5-4, the J gene TRBJ2-3; 11 bases line up with TRBD2. This CDR3 is 17 amino acids long. Germline V gene sequence: CDR1 SGHNT, CDR2 YYREEE (reference sequence). Unmatched junction bases numbered 6, after V lost 2 bases and J lost 1 base. CDR3 region: CASSLASGGRRTDTQYF. The CDR3 nucleotides read TGTGCCAGCAGCTTAGCTAGCGGGGGGCGTCGCACAGATACGCAGTATTTT.

This clone was observed a few times. The chain has TRBV6-6 and TRBJ2-1, with TRBD1 identical over 10 bases. Germline assignment: CDR1 MNHNY and CDR2 SVGAGI (reference sequence). With 5 bases clipped from V and 10 bases from J, the junction kept 17 bases outside the gene matches. The length of the CDR3 is 17 residues. CDR3 coding DNA: TGTGCCAGCAGTCGTCCGGGACAGGGGCGGAGGACGTGGGAGCAGTTCTTC. This encodes CASSRPGQGRRTWEQFF.

For the CDR3, the DNA is TGTGCCAGCAGCTTACTAACAGGGCTCACTGAAGCTTTCTTT. It yields the protein CASSLLTGLTEAFF. The chain joins TRBV7-9 to TRBJ1-1, with D perhaps TRBD1 (6 bases). From germline, CDR1 is SEHNR and CDR2 FQNEAQ (reference sequence). The V and J ends lost 2 bases and 4 bases respectively, with 11 bases between them. There are 14 residues in the CDR3.

The chain links TRBV4-3 to TRBJ2-5, with D possibly being TRBD2 (7 bases). CDR3 length: 15 amino acids. Germline CDR1 and CDR2: LGHNA and YSLEER. Trimming cost V 0 bases and J 5 bases, with 13 bases left between them. In nucleotides, the CDR3 is TGCGCCAGCAGCCAAGATAGGGGAGGGGGGGAGACCCAGTACTTC. It yields the protein CASSQDRGGGETQYF.

The rearrangement uses TRBV7-2 and TRBJ2-1, with D hard to call. The CDR3 loop spans 16 amino acids. Trimming removed 0 bases from V and 0 bases from J, with 9 bases in between. The germline V gene has CDR1 SGHTA and CDR2 FQGNSA. The DNA of the CDR3 is TGTGCCAGCAGCTTAGCCGGGTTGAGCTCCTACAATGAGCAGTTCTTC. It yields the protein CASSLAGLSSYNEQFF.

The chain links TRBV6-2 or TRBV6-3 to TRBJ2-1; the match to TRBD2 covers 8 bases. CDR1 and CDR2 (germline): MNHEY, SVGEGT. Losses at the gene ends were 0 bases for V and 3 bases for J; bases not matched to a gene: 7. The CDR3 extends over 17 amino acids. The CDR3 here is CASSYSKLSGSYNEQFF. In DNA form, the CDR3 reads TGTGCCAGCAGTTACTCGAAGCTGAGCGGGAGCTACAATGAGCAGTTCTTC.

The chain carries TRBV6-5 and TRBJ2-7, with D perhaps matching TRBD1 (6 bases). Between the trimmed V and J ends, which lost 6 bases and 7 bases, there was a span of 22 bases. This CDR3 is 15 amino acids long. CDR1 MNHEY and CDR2 SVGAGI come from the germline V gene. CDR3 amino acids: CASRPGQILYVEQYV. The CDR3 coding sequence is TGTGCCAGCAGACCCGGACAGATCTTGTACGTAGAGCAGTACGTC.

V usage is TRBV18 and J usage is TRBJ1-2, with TRBD1 identical over 7 bases. The CDR3 consists of 14 residues. CDR1 is KGHSH and CDR2 is LQKENI in the germline V gene. V was pared by 6 bases and J by 7 bases, with 11 bases of the junction left unmatched. The CDR3 spells CASSPGQDLFGYTF. CDR3 DNA: TGTGCCAGCTCCCCCGGACAGGACCTTTTTGGCTACACCTTC.

This clone occurred a few times. The chain combines TRBV19 with TRBJ1-2, with D possibly matching TRBD1 (6 bases). CDR3 length: 12 amino acids. Germline CDR1 reads LNHDA; CDR2 reads SQIVND (reference sequence). Trimming removed 7 bases from V and 6 bases from J, with 12 bases in between. CDR3 amino acids: CASTWQGNGYTF. The DNA for the CDR3 is TGTGCCAGTACTTGGCAGGGGAATGGCTACACCTTC.

The chain recombines TRBV2 with TRBJ2-1; no reliable D call. The germline gives CDR1 SNHLY, CDR2 FYNNEI. Trimming took 5 bases from V and 5 from J, leaving 4 bases between them. The CDR3 consists of 11 residues. The DNA of the CDR3 is TGTGCCAGCAGTCCCAACAATGAGCAGTTCTTC. Protein sequence: CASSPNNEQFF.